The sequence of this T cell receptor (beta chain) was determined in a study of shared clonotypes between healthy human individuals. Notes on this clone: Its antigen remains unknown.

Study-wide results and caveats: A generally larger estimated richness was seen in naive subsets than in memory subsets.

The data were produced by immunoSEQ multiplex PCR, yet TCRdb's version contains in-frame clones alone and is incomplete. The sample carries 300,000 to 400,000 clones, approximately 74% recorded once. The material sequenced was memory CD4+ T cells sorted from blood. Subset denoted: CD45RA-negative fraction. The receptor was derived from a man aged 25-45 years in good health.

The CDR3 here is CASSLSTDTSGNTIYF. The CDR3 nucleotides are TGTGCCAGCAGTCTTTCGACGGACACCTCTGGAAACACCATATATTTT. The chain joins TRBV2 to TRBJ1-3, with D possibly being TRBD1 (5 bases). The CDR3 totals 16 residues. CDR1 is SNHLY and CDR2 is FYNNEI in the germline V gene. V dropped 5 bases and J dropped 0 bases, with 14 bases sitting between them.